The sequence of this TCR beta chain was determined in a study of beta chain features in type 1 diabetes. A word on this clone: Antigen: not known.

The junction had 6 bases not matched to a gene; V was cut back by 4 bases and J by 2 bases. The CDR3 is 15 amino acids. CDR1 and CDR2 from the germline V gene are MGHRA and YSYEKL. Study observations and caveats: Across all four CD4+ subsets, people with type 1 diabetes showed modestly shorter TCRB CDR3s.

Expressed TCRB transcripts got sequenced, as all isolated RNA was reverse transcribed. Using immunoSEQ multiplex PCR, the repertoire was profiled, and TCRdb retains in-frame clones only, with some absent. The sample contains tens of thousands of clones, approximately 60% of which appear only once. This TCR derives from a man in his thirties or forties with type 1 diabetes. Some clones in this sample may be carry-over from other donors' samples. The chain employs TRBV4-1 and TRBJ2-3; 7 bases fit TRBD1. Specimen: Tregs from blood. The CDR3 sequence is CASSRNRGSTDTQYF. As DNA, the CDR3 is TGCGCCAGCAGCCGAAACAGGGGCTCCACAGATACGCAGTATTTT.